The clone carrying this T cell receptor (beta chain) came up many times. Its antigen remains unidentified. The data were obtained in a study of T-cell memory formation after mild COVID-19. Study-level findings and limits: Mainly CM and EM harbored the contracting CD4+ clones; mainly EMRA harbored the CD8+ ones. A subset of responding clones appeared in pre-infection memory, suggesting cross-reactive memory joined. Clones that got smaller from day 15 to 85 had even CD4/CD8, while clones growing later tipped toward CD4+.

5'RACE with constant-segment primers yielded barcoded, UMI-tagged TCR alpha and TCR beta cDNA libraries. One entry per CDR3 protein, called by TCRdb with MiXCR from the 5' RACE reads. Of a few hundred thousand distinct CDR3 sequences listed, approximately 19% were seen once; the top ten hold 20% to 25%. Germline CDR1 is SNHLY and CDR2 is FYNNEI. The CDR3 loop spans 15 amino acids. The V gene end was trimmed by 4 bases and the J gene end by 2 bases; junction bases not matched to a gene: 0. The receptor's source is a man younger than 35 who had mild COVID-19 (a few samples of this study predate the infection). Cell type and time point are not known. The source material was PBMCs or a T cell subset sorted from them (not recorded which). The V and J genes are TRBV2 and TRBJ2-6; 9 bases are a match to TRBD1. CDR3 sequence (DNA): TGTGCCAGCAGTGGGGACAGGGCTGGGGCCAACGTCCTGACTTTC. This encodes CASSGDRAGANVLTF.